These 11 T cell receptor beta chains originate from one sample sequenced in a study of shared clonotypes between healthy human individuals. Generated by immunoSEQ multiplex PCR, the TCRdb table keeps only in-frame clones and is missing some. The table lists about 2.3 million clones, about 90% of them singletons. Sequences were obtained from naive CD4+ T cells from PBMCs. The subset was: CD45RA+ positively selected. Source of these receptors: a man aged 18 to 29 in good health. Some clones in this sample may be carry-over from other donors' samples.

J is TRBJ2-7 and V is TRBV6-1, with a possible D match to TRBD1 (6 bases). The CDR3 is made up of 14 amino acids. Germline lookup yields CDR1 MNHNS and CDR2 SASEGT. V dropped 4 bases and J dropped 4 bases, with 14 bases sitting between them. CDR3: CASSAGQWDYEQYF. The CDR3 nucleotides are TGTGCCAGCAGTGCGGGACAATGGGATTACGAGCAGTACTTC.

The gene calls are TRBV6-5 and TRBJ2-7; D perhaps matches TRBD2 (7 bases). The CDR3 has 16 residues. Germline V lookup: CDR1 MNHEY, CDR2 SVGAGI. The V end was cut by 0 bases, the J end by 7 bases, with 19 bases between. Here the CDR3 reads CASSYSGATSDGEQYF. The CDR3 coding sequence is TGTGCCAGCAGTTACTCGGGGGCTACTAGCGACGGGGAGCAGTACTTC.

The V and J genes are TRBV7-2 and TRBJ2-2; D gene ambiguous. CDR3 length equals 15 residues. The V gene lost 0 bases and the J gene lost 1 base, with 6 bases spanning the gap. Germline CDR1 and CDR2: SGHTA and FQGNSA. The CDR3 here is CASSLAPQNTGELFF. The CDR3 DNA reads as TGTGCCAGCAGCTTAGCCCCCCAGAACACCGGGGAGCTGTTTTTT.

The gene calls are TRBV5-1 and TRBJ2-7; D gene ambiguous. The V gene's germline CDR1 is SGHRS and CDR2 YFSETQ. Trimming stripped 0 bases from V and 0 bases from J, with 10 bases between. CDR3 length: 15 amino acids. The CDR3 sequence: CASSLDSTHSYEQYF. CDR3 nucleotides: TGCGCCAGCAGCTTGGACAGCACTCACTCCTACGAGCAGTACTTC.

The J gene is TRBJ2-3, the V gene TRBV28, with 9 bases lining up with TRBD2. V was pared by 5 bases and J by 0 bases, with 6 bases of the junction left unmatched. Germline V gene lookup returns CDR1 MDHEN and CDR2 SYDVKM. CDR3 length: 16 residues. CDR3 nucleotides: TGTGCCAGCAGTCCCCGACTAGCGGCTAGCACAGATACGCAGTATTTT. Its translation is CASSPRLAASTDTQYF.

A remark on this clone: The same CDR3 can be traced to other DNA sequences in this sample. Written as DNA, the CDR3 is TGTGCCAGCAGTTTATCGCCCGGACACTATGGCTACACCTTC. Protein sequence: CASSLSPGHYGYTF. The V gene is TRBV27, the J gene TRBJ1-2, with D hard to call. Germline loops: CDR1 MNHEY, CDR2 SMNVEV (reference sequence). V lost 0 bases and J lost 3, with 8 bases in between. The CDR3 covers 14 residues.

In this sample, this clone turned up a few times. V and J are TRBV28 and TRBJ1-1, with 9 positions matching TRBD1. Trimming removed 5 bases from V and 11 bases from J; junction bases left unmatched: 6. Germline CDR1 reads MDHEN; CDR2 reads SYDVKM. The CDR3 is 12 amino acids. The CDR3 spells CASSLGTGRAFF. The CDR3 nucleotides are TGTGCCAGCAGTCTTGGGACAGGGCGTGCTTTCTTT. Variable domain in full (rest from reference TRBV28 and TRBJ1-1): DVKVTQSSRYLVKRTGEKVFLECVQDMDHENMFWYRQDPGLGLRLIYFSYDVKMKEKGDIPEGYSVSREKKERFSLILESASTNQTSMYLCASSLGTGRAFFGQGTRLTVV.

The chain carries TRBV18 and TRBJ2-7; TRBD1 matches 8 bases. Losses at the gene ends were 6 bases for V and 7 bases for J; bases not matched to a gene: 17. This CDR3 is built from 16 residues. The germline CDR1 and CDR2 sequences are KGHSH and LQKENI. CDR3 region: CASSSPTGVVTGEQYF. As DNA, the CDR3 is TGTGCCAGCTCGTCTCCGACAGGGGTAGTGACTGGGGAGCAGTACTTC.

J is TRBJ2-1 and V is TRBV30; perhaps TRBD2 as D (7 bases). The CDR3 is made up of 15 amino acids. V lost 3 bases to trimming and J lost 10 bases, with 22 bases between them. Germline CDR1 reads GTSNPN; CDR2 reads SVGIG (reference sequence). The CDR3 spells CAWSGASGRGTEQFF. The DNA for the CDR3 is TGTGCCTGGAGCGGCGCGTCAGGGCGGGGGACAGAGCAGTTCTTC.

The chain joins TRBV2 to TRBJ2-3; D perhaps matches TRBD2 (6 bases). The germline CDR1 and CDR2 sequences are SNHLY and FYNNEI. There are 14 residues in the CDR3. V dropped 4 bases and J dropped 1 base, with 9 bases sitting between them. The CDR3 DNA reads TGTGCCAGCAGTGGGACTATTCGCACAGATACGCAGTATTTT. The encoded protein is CASSGTIRTDTQYF.

A single count supports this clone. The rearrangement joins TRBV5-5 to TRBJ2-1, with 7 positions matching TRBD1. The ends lost 5 bases at V and 3 bases at J; junction bases unmatched: 11. The CDR3 has 16 residues. The V gene's germline CDR1 is SGHKS and CDR2 YYEKEE (reference sequence). CDR3: CASRPTTGRLYNEQFF. DNA of the CDR3: TGTGCCAGCAGACCTACGACAGGGCGTCTCTACAATGAGCAGTTCTTC.